Sequencing of this TCR beta chain was carried out in a study of T cell changes during pregnancy in multiple sclerosis (dated by TCRdb to the late 2010s). About the investigation overall: In women with multiple sclerosis, the researchers looked at how the T cell repertoire shifted as pregnancy progressed.

From the cysteine through the phenylalanine, the CDR3 covers 15 amino acids. This entry keeps only the CDR3 DNA: 45 bases, framed from base 1. The CDR1 and CDR2 encoded by the germline V gene are SGHTA and FQGTGA. V gives up 0 bases and J gives up 5 bases, and the segment between their germline ends measures 13 bases. Receptor amplification or capture employed the immunoSEQ multiplex PCR assay. In TCRdb, the immuneACCESS table is reduced to in-frame sequences with V and J assigned. These tables do not hold every clone; where another copy was compared, an unresolved V gene accounts for under half, and the others remain unexplained. The sample includes tens of thousands of clones, with roughly 92% observed a single time. The ten largest clonotypes hold less than 2% of the sample. About this clone itself: The antigen it recognizes is unknown. Per-base quality was not reported, and no clone a single base away is much larger than it.

Sequencing was performed on peripheral blood, taken in the second trimester of pregnancy. The chain employs TRBV7-3 and TRBJ1-1; the D gene is perhaps TRBD1, on 6 matching bases. The origin of this receptor is a female donor with multiple sclerosis, enrolled in a pregnancy study. The DNA sequence follows: TGTGCCAGCAGCTTAACAGGCAGGGGCAAAACTGAAGCTTTCTTT. Translated, it gives CASSLTGRGKTEAFF. The full variable domain, completed from the reference TRBV7-3 and TRBJ1-1 proteins outside the CDR3, reads GAGVSQTPSNKVTEKGKYVELRCDPISGHTALYWYRQSLGQGPEFLIYFQGTGAADDSGLPNDRFFAVRPEGSVSTLKIQRTERGDSAVYLCASSLTGRGKTEAFFGQGTRLTVV.